This T cell receptor (beta chain) was documented in a study of a mutant IDH1 vaccine in newly diagnosed glioma. Time point: week 35, safety follow-up. With topical imiquimod, each dose of the vaccine consisted of 300 ug of mutant IDH1 20-mer peptide. About this clone itself: Its antigen is not known.

Some clones are missing from TCRdb's copy, which holds only in-frame ones; the method was immunoSEQ multiplex PCR. The profile shows approximately 66,000 clones, 80% to 85% of them singletons. Sequenced here: PBMCs, sampled from a glioma patient whose treatment included an IDH1 peptide vaccine. This TCR derives from a man aged 25 to 40 with glioma.

CDR3 in DNA: TGTGCCAGCAGTAAAGCGGGATCTGGAAACACCATATATTTT. Translation gives CASSKAGSGNTIYF. V is TRBV28 and J is TRBJ1-3; no clear D. Trimming took 5 bases from V and 1 from J, leaving 9 bases between them. The CDR3 consists of 14 residues. The germline gives CDR1 MDHEN, CDR2 SYDVKM.